This entry lists 18 T cell receptor beta chains sequenced from one sample in a study of blood T cell repertoires in COVID-19. The repertoire was sequenced with immunoSEQ multiplex PCR; TCRdb's copy has only in-frame clones and lacks some. The profile shows some 130,000 clones, roughly 75% of them singletons. The sample comprised PBMCs or T cells enriched from blood (not recorded which). These receptors were obtained from a woman between 45 and 65 years old who had recovered from COVID-19.

V gene TRBV5-4 combines with J gene TRBJ1-6; TRBD1 matches 7 bases. V lost 4 bases to trimming and J lost 10 bases; unmatched junction nucleotides: 14. Per germline, CDR1 SGHNT and CDR2 YYREEE (reference sequence). This CDR3 comprises 16 residues. This CDR3 reads CASSTVKEGARSPLHF. The CDR3 nucleotides are TGTGCCAGCAGCACCGTGAAGGAGGGGGCGCGATCACCCCTCCACTTT.

This clone was seen just once. The CDR3 DNA sequence: TGTGCCAGCATCGGACAGGGAGTCGGTTCACCCCTCCACTTT. It translates to CASIGQGVGSPLHF. V is TRBV6-5 and J is TRBJ1-6; the match to TRBD1 covers 8 bases. The germline gives CDR1 MNHEY, CDR2 SVGAGI. V lost 7 bases to trimming and J lost 9 bases; unmatched junction nucleotides: 8. CDR3 length: 14 residues.

This clone was detected a few times. J is TRBJ1-3 and V is TRBV7-2, with 8 bases fitting TRBD1. V shed 4 bases and J 2 bases; nucleotides not matched to a gene: 4. Germline V gives CDR1 SGHTA, CDR2 FQGNSA. The CDR3 length is 15 residues. CDR3 in amino acids: CASSSQDRAGNTIYF. CDR3 nucleotide sequence: TGTGCCAGCAGCTCCCAGGACAGGGCTGGAAACACCATATATTTT.

CDR3 nucleotides: TGTGCCTCCCTGAAGTGGGCCTATAGCAATCAGCCCCAGCATTTT. Amino acid sequence: CASLKWAYSNQPQHF. The chain is built from TRBV5-6 and TRBJ1-5, with D uncertain. Germline lookup yields CDR1 SGHDT and CDR2 YYEEEE. This CDR3 is 15 amino acids long. V was clipped by 10 bases and J by 0 bases, with 17 bases between them.

The V call is TRBV28, the J call TRBJ1-5, with 8 bases lining up with TRBD1. Trimming at V came to 8 bases and at J to 3 bases, leaving 6 bases not matched to a gene. Germline V CDR1 and CDR2: MDHEN, SYDVKM. This CDR3 spans 14 amino acids. DNA of the CDR3: TGTGCCAGCCGACAGGGGAATGACAATCAGCCCCAGCATTTT. Protein sequence: CASRQGNDNQPQHF.

The V call is TRBV7-2, the J call TRBJ1-3; D gene ambiguous. The germline V and J ends were trimmed by 5 bases and 2 bases, with 4 bases remaining between them. CDR1 and CDR2 (germline): SGHTA, FQGNSA. This CDR3 has 12 residues. The CDR3 bases are TGTGCCAGCAGCCGTACTGGAAACACCATATATTTT. Protein: CASSRTGNTIYF.

This clone was counted a single time. V gene TRBV5-1 combines with J gene TRBJ2-2; 12 bases map to TRBD2. Germline V gene data show CDR1 as SGHRS and CDR2 as YFSETQ. Trimming at V came to 0 bases and at J to 4 bases, leaving 7 bases not matched to a gene. The length of the CDR3 is 18 residues. CDR3 sequence (DNA): TGCGCCAGCAGCTTGGGCGGGACTAGCGGGTCCCGCACCGGGGAGCTGTTTTTT. This codes for CASSLGGTSGSRTGELFF.

The chain recombines TRBV29-1 with TRBJ2-1, with D unresolved. CDR1 is SQVTM and CDR2 is ANQGSEA in the germline V gene. Trimming cost V 2 bases and J 0 bases, with 8 bases left between them. The length of the CDR3 is 14 residues. CDR3 loop: CSVEKRSSYNEQFF. DNA of the CDR3: TGCAGCGTTGAAAAACGGAGCTCCTACAATGAGCAGTTCTTC.

The chain is built from TRBV5-1 and TRBJ1-4; 10 bases agree with TRBD1. The germline V gene has CDR1 SGHRS and CDR2 YFSETQ. Trimming cost V 4 bases and J 7 bases; bases outside gene matches: 10. The CDR3 has 16 amino acids. DNA of the CDR3: TGCGCCAGCAGCCAAACCGACAGGGGGCGCAGTGAAAAACTGTTTTTT. This encodes CASSQTDRGRSEKLFF.

This sequence joins TRBV30 and TRBJ1-2; 7 bases map to TRBD1. From germline, CDR1 is GTSNPN and CDR2 SVGIG (reference sequence). The J segment lost 2 bases and the V segment lost 4 bases, leaving 7 bases of the junction unmatched. This CDR3 is 14 amino acids long. Written as DNA, the CDR3 is TGTGCCTGGATACGAGGGGGCGGAAACTATGGCTACACCTTC. Protein product: CAWIRGGGNYGYTF.

The CDR3 nucleotides read TGTGCCAGCAGCTTCCTGCATTCCGGACACCGATACAATGAGCAGTTCTTC. This gives the protein CASSFLHSGHRYNEQFF. The J gene is TRBJ2-1, the V gene TRBV5-5; D is perhaps TRBD1 (5 bases). This CDR3 spans 17 amino acids. The germline CDR1 and CDR2 sequences are SGHKS and YYEKEE (reference sequence). V lost 2 bases, J lost 4 bases, and 19 bases lay in between.

Only a few counts were recorded for this clone. This chain joins TRBV30 and TRBJ2-7, with D tentatively TRBD1 (6 bases). The CDR3 runs 14 residues. Germline values: CDR1 GTSNPN, CDR2 SVGIG (reference sequence). The V end lost 4 bases, the J end lost 1 base, and 14 bases lay between the germline ends. CDR3 protein: CAWNSGVGSYEQYF. The CDR3 nucleotides read TGTGCCTGGAATTCAGGGGTTGGGTCCTACGAGCAGTACTTC. Filled out from reference TRBV30 and TRBJ2-7, the complete variable domain reads SQTIHQWPATLVQPVGSPLSLECTVEGTSNPNLYWYRQAAGRGLQLLFYSVGIGQISSEVPQNLSASRPQDRQFILSSKKLLLSDSGFYLCAWNSGVGSYEQYFGPGTRLTVT.

The chain combines TRBV20-1 with TRBJ2-5; TRBD2 might be the D (6 bases). V lost 3 bases to trimming and J lost 5 bases, with 16 bases between them. Germline lookup yields CDR1 DFQATT and CDR2 SNEGSKA (reference sequence). There are 14 residues in the CDR3. The DNA for the CDR3 is TGCAGTGCTAGTCCCTACCGGAGCGGGGAGACCCAGTACTTC. It is translated as CSASPYRSGETQYF.

The chain links TRBV28 to TRBJ1-2; 10 bases are shared with TRBD1. Per the germline V gene, CDR1 is MDHEN and CDR2 is SYDVKM. V dropped 3 bases and J dropped 2; count of bases not matched to a gene: 12. This CDR3 is built from 18 residues. The CDR3 region is CASSLPGTGVTLNYGYTF. Here the CDR3 DNA reads TGTGCCAGCAGTTTGCCCGGGACAGGGGTAACTCTAAACTATGGCTACACCTTC.

The chain uses TRBV11-3 and TRBJ2-5; D might be TRBD2 (6 bases). The V and J ends lost 5 bases and 7 bases respectively, with 20 bases between them. The CDR3 sequence is 15 residues long. Germline values: CDR1 SGHNT, CDR2 YENEEA. CDR3 residues: CASSIGGAGDGTQYF. The CDR3 nucleotides are TGTGCCAGCAGCATCGGCGGGGCAGGTGACGGGACCCAGTACTTC.

V usage is TRBV6-5 and J usage is TRBJ2-7, with TRBD1 matching over 10 bases. This CDR3 is 14 amino acids long. V shed 2 bases and J 6 bases; nucleotides not matched to a gene: 4. From germline, CDR1 is MNHEY and CDR2 SVGAGI. CDR3: CASSYRDRGTEQYF. In DNA, the CDR3 is TGTGCCAGCAGTTACAGGGACAGGGGTACCGAGCAGTACTTC.

This clone was counted ten times or more. V usage is TRBV28 and J usage is TRBJ1-3, with TRBD1 identical over 7 bases. There are 16 residues in the CDR3. CDR1 MDHEN and CDR2 SYDVKM come from the germline V gene. The J segment lost 0 bases and the V segment lost 6 bases, leaving 8 bases of the junction unmatched. The CDR3 sequence: CASSRDSLSSGNTIYF. For the CDR3, the DNA is TGTGCCAGCAGCCGGGACAGCCTGAGCTCTGGAAACACCATATATTTT.

The chain's CDR3 is CASSQDPEVYYGYTF. In nucleotides, the CDR3 is TGCGCCAGCAGCCAAGATCCGGAGGTCTACTATGGCTACACCTTC. The rearrangement joins TRBV4-1 to TRBJ1-2; D remains ambiguous. Trimming left V 0 bases short and J 3 bases short, with 11 bases between. There are 15 residues in the CDR3. Germline-derived CDR1 and CDR2 are MGHRA and YSYEKL.